A single sample is the source of the 8 T cell receptor beta chains below, sequenced in a study of blood T cell repertoires in COVID-19. Assay: immunoSEQ multiplex PCR; the TCRdb copy retains only in-frame clones and omits some. The sample has nearly 55,000 clones; around 72% are singletons. The sample consisted of peripheral blood. The receptors derive from a human donor with active or convalescent COVID-19. The donor label of this sample is uncertain.

This sequence joins TRBV5-6 and TRBJ2-2; D might be TRBD2 (6 bases). The CDR3 is 16 amino acids. Germline V gene data show CDR1 as SGHDT and CDR2 as YYEEEE. V dropped 4 bases and J dropped 0 bases, with 13 bases sitting between them. CDR3 DNA sequence: TGTGCCAGCAGCCGCCCTAGCGCGACGAACACCGGGGAGCTGTTTTTT. It is translated as CASSRPSATNTGELFF.

This chain links TRBV27 with TRBJ1-1; maybe TRBD1 (6 bases). Germline V gene sequence: CDR1 MNHEY, CDR2 SMNVEV (reference sequence). This CDR3 has 13 residues. V lost 10 bases, J lost 3 bases, and 15 bases lay in between. This chain's CDR3 is CATHRAPYTEAFF. CDR3 DNA: TGTGCCACCCACAGGGCCCCTTACACTGAAGCTTTCTTT.

The V gene is TRBV19, the J gene TRBJ1-2; unclear D gene. Germline lookup yields CDR1 LNHDA and CDR2 SQIVND (reference sequence). This CDR3 has 13 residues. Deletions cut 4 bases from V and 3 bases from J, with 9 bases between. The CDR3 region has the DNA TGTGCCAGTAGTAGAGGGTGGGACTATGGCTACACCTTC. Amino acid sequence: CASSRGWDYGYTF.

V usage is TRBV2 and J usage is TRBJ1-5; 8 nucleotides agree with TRBD1. V shed 8 bases and J 4 bases; nucleotides not matched to a gene: 7. CDR1 is SNHLY, CDR2 FYNNEI, per germline. The CDR3 totals 14 residues. The CDR3 sequence is CASVGQGVNQPQHF. The CDR3 coding sequence is TGTGCCAGCGTCGGACAGGGAGTGAATCAGCCCCAGCATTTT.

V gene TRBV4-1 combines with J gene TRBJ1-4; possibly TRBD1 for D (6 bases). The germline V gene encodes CDR1 MGHRA and CDR2 YSYEKL. CDR3 length: 17 amino acids. Trimming took 5 bases from V and 6 from J, leaving 22 bases between them. The chain's CDR3 is CASSFRRAGASDEKLFF. CDR3 nucleotide sequence: TGCGCCAGCAGCTTCCGACGAGCAGGGGCCTCGGATGAAAAACTGTTTTTT.

This clone was seen more than once but under ten times. The chain couples TRBV3-1 (or the pseudogene TRBV3-2) to TRBJ1-4, with TRBD1 matching 9 bases. This CDR3 contains 16 residues. Trimming at V came to 4 bases and at J to 3 bases, leaving 6 bases not matched to a gene. Germline V gene data show CDR1 as LGHDT and CDR2 as YNNKEL (reference sequence). This chain's CDR3 is CASSPFRTGANEKLFF. CDR3 DNA sequence: TGTGCCAGCAGCCCCTTCCGGACAGGGGCTAATGAAAAACTGTTTTTT.

The chain couples TRBV6-6 to TRBJ2-7; the D gene is possibly TRBD1 (6 bases). The CDR3 consists of 12 residues. Germline loops: CDR1 MNHNY, CDR2 SVGAGI (reference sequence). V shed 5 bases and J shed 6 bases, with 11 bases lying between them. For the CDR3, the DNA is TGTGCCAGCAGTATCCGGGACACCGAGCAGTACTTC. It is translated as CASSIRDTEQYF.

This chain joins TRBV11-3 and TRBJ2-2; possible D gene TRBD1, 5 bases. The CDR3 is made up of 14 amino acids. The germline V gene encodes CDR1 SGHNT and CDR2 YENEEA. The V gene lost 5 bases and the J gene lost 4 bases, with 11 bases spanning the gap. The CDR3 is CASSPQGGTGELFF. Written as DNA, the CDR3 is TGTGCCAGCAGCCCTCAGGGCGGCACCGGGGAGCTGTTTTTT.